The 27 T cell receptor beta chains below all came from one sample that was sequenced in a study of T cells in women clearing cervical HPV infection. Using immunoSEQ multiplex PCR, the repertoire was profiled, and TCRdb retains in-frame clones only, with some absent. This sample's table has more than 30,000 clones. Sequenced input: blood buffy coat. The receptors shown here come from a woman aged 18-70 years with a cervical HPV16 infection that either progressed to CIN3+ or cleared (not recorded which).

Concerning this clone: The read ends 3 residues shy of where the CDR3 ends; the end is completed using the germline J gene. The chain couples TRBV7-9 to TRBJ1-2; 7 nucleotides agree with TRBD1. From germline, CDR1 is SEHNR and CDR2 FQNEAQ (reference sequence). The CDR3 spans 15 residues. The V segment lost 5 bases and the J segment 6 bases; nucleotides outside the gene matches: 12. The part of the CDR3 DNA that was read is TGTGCCAGCAGCACCCGGGACAGAAACCCGGATGGC. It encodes CASSTRDRNPDG. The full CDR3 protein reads CASSTRDRNPDGYTF.

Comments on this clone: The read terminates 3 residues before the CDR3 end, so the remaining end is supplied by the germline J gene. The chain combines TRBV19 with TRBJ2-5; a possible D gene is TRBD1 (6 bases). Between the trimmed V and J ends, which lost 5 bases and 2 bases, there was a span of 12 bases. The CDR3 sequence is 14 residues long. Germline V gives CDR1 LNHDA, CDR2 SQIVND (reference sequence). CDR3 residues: CASSFQTGQETQYF. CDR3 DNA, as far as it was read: TGTGCCAGTAGTTTCCAGACAGGACAAGAGACC.

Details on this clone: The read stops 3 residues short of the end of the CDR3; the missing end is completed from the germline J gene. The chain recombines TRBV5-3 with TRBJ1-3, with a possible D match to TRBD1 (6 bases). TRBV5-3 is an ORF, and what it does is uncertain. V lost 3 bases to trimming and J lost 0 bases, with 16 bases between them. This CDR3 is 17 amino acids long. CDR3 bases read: TGTGCCAGAAGCTCGGACAGTATAAGGAACTCTGGAAACACC. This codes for CARSSDSIRNSGNT. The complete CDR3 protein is CARSSDSIRNSGNTIYF.

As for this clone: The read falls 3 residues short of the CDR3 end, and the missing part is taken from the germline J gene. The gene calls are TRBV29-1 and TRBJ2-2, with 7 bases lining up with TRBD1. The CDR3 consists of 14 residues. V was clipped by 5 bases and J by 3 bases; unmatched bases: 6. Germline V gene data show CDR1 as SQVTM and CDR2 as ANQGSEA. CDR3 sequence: CSVWGQGDTGELFF. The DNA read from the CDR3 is TGCAGCGTTTGGGGCCAGGGGGACACCGGGGAG.

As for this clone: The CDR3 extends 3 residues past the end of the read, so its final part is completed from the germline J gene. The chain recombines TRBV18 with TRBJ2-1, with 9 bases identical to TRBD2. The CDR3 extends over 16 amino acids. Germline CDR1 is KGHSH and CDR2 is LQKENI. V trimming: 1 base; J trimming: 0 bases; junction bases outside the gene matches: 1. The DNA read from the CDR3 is TGTGCCAGCTCACCACGGACTAGCGCCTCCTACAATGAG. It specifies CASSPRTSASYNE. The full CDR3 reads CASSPRTSASYNEQFF.

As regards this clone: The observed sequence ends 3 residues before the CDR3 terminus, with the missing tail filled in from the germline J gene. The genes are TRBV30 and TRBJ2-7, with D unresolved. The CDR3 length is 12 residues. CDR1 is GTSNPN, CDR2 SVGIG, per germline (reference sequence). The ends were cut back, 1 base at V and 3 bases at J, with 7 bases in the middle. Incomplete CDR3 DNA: TGTGCCTGGAGTGACAGTATCTACGAG. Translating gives CAWSDSIYE. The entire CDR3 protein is CAWSDSIYEQYF.

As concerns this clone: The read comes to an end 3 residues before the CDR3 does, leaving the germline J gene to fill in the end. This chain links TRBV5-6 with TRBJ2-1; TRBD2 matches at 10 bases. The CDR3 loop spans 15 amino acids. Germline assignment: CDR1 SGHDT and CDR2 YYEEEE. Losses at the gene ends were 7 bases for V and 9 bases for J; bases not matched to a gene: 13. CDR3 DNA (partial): TGTGCCAGCCAAAGGGGACTAGCGATTTCTGGTGAG. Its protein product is CASQRGLAISGE. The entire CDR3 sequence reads CASQRGLAISGEQFF.

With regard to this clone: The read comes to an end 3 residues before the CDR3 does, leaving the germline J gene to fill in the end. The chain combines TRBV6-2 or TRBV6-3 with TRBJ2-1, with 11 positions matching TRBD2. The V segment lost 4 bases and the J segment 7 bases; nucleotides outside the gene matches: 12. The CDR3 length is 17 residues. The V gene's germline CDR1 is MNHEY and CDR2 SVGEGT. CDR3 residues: CASSSELSGRAWNEQFF. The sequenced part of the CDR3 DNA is TGTGCCAGCAGTTCAGAACTTAGCGGGAGGGCTTGGAATGAG.

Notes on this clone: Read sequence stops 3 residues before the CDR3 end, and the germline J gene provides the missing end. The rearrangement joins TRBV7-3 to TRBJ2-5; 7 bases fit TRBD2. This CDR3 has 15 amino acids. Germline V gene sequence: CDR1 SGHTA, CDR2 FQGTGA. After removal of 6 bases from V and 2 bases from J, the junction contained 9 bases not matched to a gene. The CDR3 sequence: CASSFGGGYQETQYF. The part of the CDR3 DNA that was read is TGTGCCAGCAGTTTTGGGGGGGGGTATCAAGAGACC.

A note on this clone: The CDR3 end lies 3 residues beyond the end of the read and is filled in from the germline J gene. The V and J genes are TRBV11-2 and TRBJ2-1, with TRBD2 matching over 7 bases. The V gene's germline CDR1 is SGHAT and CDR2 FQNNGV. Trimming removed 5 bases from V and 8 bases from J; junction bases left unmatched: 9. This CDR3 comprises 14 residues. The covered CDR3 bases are TGTGCCAGCAGCCCACTGGATGGACTAGATGAG. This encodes CASSPLDGLDE. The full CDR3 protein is CASSPLDGLDEQFF.

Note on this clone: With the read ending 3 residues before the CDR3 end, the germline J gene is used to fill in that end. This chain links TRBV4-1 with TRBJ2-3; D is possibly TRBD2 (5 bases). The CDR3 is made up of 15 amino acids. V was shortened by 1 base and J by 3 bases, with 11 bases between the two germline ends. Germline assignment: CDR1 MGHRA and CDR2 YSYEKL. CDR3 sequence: CASSQARTVTDTQYF. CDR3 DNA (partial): TGCGCCAGCAGCCAAGCGCGGACTGTAACAGATACG.

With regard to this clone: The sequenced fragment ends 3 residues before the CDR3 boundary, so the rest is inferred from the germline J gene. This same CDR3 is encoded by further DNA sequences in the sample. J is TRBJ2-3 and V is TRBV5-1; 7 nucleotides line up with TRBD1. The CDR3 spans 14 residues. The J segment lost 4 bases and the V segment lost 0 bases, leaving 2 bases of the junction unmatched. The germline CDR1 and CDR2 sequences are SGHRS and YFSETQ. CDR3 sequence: CASSLGGGADTQYF. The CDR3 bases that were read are TGCGCCAGCAGCTTGGGAGGGGGCGCAGATACG.

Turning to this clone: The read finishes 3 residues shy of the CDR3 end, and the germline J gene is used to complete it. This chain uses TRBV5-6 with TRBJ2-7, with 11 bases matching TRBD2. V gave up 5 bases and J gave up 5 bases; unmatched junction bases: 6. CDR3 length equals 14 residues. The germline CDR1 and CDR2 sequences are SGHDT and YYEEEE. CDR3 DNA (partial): TGTGCCAGCAGTTTAGCGGGAGGGCGGGACGAG. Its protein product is CASSLAGGRDE. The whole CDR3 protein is CASSLAGGRDEQYF.

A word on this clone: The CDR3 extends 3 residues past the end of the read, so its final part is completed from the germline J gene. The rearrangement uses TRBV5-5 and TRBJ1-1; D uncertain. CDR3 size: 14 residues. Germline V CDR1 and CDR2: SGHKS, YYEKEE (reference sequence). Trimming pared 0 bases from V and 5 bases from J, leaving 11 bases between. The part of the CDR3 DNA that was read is TGTGCCAGCAGCTTGGGGCACCTTAAGACTGAA. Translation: CASSLGHLKTE. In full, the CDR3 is CASSLGHLKTEAFF.

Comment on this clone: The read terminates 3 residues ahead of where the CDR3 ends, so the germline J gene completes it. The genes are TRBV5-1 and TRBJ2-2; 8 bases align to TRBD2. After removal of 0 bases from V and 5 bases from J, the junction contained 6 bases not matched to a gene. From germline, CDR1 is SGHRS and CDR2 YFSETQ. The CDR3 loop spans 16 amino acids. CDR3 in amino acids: CASSLGAGVGTGELFF. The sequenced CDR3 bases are TGCGCCAGCAGCTTGGGAGCGGGAGTTGGGACCGGGGAG.

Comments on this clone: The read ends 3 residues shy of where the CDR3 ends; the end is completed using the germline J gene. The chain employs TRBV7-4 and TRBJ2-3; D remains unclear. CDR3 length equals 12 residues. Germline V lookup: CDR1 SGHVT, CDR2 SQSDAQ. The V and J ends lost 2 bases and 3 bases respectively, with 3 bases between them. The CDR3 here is CASSLRTDTQYF. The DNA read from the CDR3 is TGTGCCAGCAGCTTACGGACAGATACG.

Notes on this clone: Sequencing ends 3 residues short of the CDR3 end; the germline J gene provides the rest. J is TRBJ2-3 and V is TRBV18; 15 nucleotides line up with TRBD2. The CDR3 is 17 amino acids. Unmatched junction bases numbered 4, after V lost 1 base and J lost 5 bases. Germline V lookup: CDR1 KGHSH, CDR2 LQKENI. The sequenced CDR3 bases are TGTGCCAGCTCACCACGGACTAGCGGGGGGGCCGGAGATACG. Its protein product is CASSPRTSGGAGDT. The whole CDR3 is CASSPRTSGGAGDTQYF.

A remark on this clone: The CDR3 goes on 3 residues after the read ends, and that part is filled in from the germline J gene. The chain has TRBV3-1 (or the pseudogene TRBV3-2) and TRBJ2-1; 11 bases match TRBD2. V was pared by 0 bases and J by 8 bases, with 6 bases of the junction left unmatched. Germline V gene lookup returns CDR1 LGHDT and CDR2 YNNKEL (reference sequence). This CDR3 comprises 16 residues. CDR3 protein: CASSQDGLAGGDEQFF. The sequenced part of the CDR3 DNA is TGTGCCAGCAGCCAAGATGGGCTAGCGGGGGGCGATGAG.

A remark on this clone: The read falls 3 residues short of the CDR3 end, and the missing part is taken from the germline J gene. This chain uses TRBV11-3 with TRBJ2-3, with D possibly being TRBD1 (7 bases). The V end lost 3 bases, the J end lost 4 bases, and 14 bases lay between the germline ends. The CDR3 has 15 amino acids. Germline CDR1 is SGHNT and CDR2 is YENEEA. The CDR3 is CASSLQGGEADTQYF. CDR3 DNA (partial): TGTGCCAGCAGCTTGCAGGGGGGCGAAGCAGATACG.

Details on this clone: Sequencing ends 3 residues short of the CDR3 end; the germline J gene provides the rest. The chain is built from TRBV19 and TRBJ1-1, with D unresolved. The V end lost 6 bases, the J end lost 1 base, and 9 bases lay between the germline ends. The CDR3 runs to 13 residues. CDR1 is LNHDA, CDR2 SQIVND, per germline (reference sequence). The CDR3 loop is CASRRERNTEAFF. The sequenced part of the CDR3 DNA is TGTGCCAGTAGGCGGGAGCGGAACACTGAA. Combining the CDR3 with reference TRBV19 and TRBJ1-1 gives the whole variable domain DGGITQSPKYLFRKEGQNVTLSCEQNLNHDAMYWYRQDPGQGLRLIYYSQIVNDFQKGDIAEGYSVSREKKESFPLTVTSAQKNPTAFYLCASRRERNTEAFFGQGTRLTVV.

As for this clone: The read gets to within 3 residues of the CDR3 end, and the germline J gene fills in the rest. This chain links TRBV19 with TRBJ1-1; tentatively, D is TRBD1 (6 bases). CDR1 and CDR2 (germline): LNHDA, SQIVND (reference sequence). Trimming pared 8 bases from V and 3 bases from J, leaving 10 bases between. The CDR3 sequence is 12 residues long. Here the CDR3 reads CASGGQYTEAFF. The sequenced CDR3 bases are TGTGCCAGTGGTGGACAGTACACTGAA.

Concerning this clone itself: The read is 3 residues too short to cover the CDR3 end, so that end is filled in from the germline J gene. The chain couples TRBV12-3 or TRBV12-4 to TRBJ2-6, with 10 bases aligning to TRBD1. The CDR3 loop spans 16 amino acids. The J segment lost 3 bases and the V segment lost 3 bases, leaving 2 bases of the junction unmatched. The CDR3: CASSFDRGLGANVLTF. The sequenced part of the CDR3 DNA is TGTGCCAGCAGTTTCGACAGGGGGCTTGGGGCCAACGTC.

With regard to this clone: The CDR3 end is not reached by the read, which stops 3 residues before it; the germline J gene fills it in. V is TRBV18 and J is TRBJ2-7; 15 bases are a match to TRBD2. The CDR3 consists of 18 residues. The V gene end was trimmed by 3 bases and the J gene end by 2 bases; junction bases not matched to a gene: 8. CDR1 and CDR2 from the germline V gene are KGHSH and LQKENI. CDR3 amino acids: CASSPGGLAGGLPYEQYF. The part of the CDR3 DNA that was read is TGTGCCAGCTCACCGGGGGGACTAGCGGGAGGACTTCCCTACGAG.

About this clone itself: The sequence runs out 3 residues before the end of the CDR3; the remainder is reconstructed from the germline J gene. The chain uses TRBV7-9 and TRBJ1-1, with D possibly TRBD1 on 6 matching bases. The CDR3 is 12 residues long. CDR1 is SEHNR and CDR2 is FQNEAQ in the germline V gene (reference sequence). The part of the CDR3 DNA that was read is TGTGCCAGCAGCTTAGAGGGCAGGGGA. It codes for CASSLEGRG. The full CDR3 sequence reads CASSLEGRGAFF. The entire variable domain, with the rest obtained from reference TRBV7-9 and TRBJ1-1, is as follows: DTGVSQNPRHKITKRGQNVTFRCDPISEHNRLYWYRQTLGQGPEFLTYFQNEAQLEKSRLLSDRFSAERPKGSFSTLEIQRTEQGDSAMYLCASSLEGRGAFFGQGTRLTVV.

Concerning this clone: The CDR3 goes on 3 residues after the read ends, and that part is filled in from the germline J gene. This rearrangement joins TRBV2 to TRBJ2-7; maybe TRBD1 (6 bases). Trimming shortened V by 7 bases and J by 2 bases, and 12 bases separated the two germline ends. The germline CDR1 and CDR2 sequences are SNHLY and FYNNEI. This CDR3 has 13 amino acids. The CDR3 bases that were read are TGTGCCAGCACCAAAGACAGGACCTACGAG. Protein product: CASTKDRTYE. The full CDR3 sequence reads CASTKDRTYEQYF.

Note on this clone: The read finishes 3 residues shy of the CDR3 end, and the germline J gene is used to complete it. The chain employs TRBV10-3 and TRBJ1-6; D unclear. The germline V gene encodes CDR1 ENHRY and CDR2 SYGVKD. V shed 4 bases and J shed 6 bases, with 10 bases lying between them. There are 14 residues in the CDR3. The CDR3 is CAISGASPNSPLHF. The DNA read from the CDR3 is TGTGCCATCAGTGGGGCTTCCCCTAATTCACCC.

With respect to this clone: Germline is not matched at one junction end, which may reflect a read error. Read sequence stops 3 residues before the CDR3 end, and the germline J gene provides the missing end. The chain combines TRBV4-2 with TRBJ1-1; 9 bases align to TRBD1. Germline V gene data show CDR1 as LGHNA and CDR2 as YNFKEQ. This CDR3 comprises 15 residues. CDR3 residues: CASSQEQGANTEAFF. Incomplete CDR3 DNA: TGCGCCAGCAGCCAAGAACAGGGGGCGAACACTGAA.